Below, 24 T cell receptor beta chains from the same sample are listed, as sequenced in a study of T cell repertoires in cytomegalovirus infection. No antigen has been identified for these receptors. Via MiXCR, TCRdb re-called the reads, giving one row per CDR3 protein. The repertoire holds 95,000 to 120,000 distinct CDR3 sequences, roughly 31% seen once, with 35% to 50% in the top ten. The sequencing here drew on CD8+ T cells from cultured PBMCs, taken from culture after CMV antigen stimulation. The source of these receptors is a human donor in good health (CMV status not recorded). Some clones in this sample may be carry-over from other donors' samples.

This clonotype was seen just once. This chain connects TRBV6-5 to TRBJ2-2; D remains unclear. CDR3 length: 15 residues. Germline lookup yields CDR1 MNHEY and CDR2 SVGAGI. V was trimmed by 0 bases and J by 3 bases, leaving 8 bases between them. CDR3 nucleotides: TGTGCCAGCAGTTACTCAAACAGCTACACCGGGGAGCTGTTTTTT. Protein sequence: CASSYSNSYTGELFF.

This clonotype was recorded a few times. In nucleotides, the CDR3 is TGTGCCAGCAGCCAAGGGACTGGGCATAATTCACCCCTCCACTTT. This translates into CASSQGTGHNSPLHF. The gene calls are TRBV4-2 and TRBJ1-6; D is ambiguous. CDR3 length: 15 amino acids. Germline CDR1 is LGHNA and CDR2 is YNFKEQ. Deletions cut 1 base from V and 5 bases from J, with 9 bases between.

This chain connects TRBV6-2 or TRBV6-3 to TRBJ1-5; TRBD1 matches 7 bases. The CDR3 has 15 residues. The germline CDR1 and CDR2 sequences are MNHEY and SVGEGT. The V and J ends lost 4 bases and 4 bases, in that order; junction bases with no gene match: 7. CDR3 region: CASSSDRALNQPQHF. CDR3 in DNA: TGTGCCAGCAGTTCTGACAGGGCCCTAAATCAGCCCCAGCATTTT.

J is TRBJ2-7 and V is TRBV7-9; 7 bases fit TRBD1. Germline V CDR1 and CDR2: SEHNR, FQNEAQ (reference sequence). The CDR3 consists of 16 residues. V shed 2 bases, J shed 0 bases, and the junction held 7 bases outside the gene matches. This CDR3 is CASSLPPGQSSYEQYF. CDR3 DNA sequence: TGTGCCAGCAGCTTACCTCCGGGACAGAGCTCCTACGAGCAGTACTTC.

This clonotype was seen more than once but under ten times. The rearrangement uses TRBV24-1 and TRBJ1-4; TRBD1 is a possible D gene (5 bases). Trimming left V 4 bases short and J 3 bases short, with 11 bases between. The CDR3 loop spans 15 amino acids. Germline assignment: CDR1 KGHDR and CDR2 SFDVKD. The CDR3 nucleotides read TGTGCCACCAGTGACCTCAGGGAGGCTAATGAAAAACTGTTTTTT. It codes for CATSDLREANEKLFF.

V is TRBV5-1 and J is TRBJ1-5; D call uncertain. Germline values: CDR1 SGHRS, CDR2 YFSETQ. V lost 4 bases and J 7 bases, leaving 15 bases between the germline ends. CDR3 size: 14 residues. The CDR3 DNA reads TGCGCCAGCAGCCCCATGCCGGAGATACAGCCCCAGCATTTT. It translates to CASSPMPEIQPQHF.

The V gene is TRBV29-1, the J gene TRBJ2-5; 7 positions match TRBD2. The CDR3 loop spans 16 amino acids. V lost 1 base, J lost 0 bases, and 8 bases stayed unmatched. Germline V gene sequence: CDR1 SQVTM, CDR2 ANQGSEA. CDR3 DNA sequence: TGCAGCGTTGAAGCGGGGGAGGGCCGCAACCAAGAGACCCAGTACTTC. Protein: CSVEAGEGRNQETQYF.

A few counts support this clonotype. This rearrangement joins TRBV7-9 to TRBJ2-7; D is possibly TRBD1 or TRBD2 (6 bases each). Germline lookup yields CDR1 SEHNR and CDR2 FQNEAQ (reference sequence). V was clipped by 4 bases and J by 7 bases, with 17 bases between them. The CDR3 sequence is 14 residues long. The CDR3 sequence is CASSSLSGAGEQYF. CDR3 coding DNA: TGTGCCAGCAGCTCCCTCTCGGGGGCGGGAGAGCAGTACTTC.

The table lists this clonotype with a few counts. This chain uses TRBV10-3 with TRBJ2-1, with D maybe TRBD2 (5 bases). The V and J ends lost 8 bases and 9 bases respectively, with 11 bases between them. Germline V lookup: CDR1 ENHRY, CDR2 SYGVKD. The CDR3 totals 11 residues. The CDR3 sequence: CAIGERGEQFF. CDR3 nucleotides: TGTGCCATCGGGGAACGGGGTGAGCAGTTCTTC.

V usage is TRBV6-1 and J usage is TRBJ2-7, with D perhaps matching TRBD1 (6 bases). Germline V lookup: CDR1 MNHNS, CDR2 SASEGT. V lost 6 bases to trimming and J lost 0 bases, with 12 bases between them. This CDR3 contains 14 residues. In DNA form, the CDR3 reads TGTGCCAGCAGGAAGACAGGTAGCTCCTACGAGCAGTACTTC. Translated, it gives CASRKTGSSYEQYF.

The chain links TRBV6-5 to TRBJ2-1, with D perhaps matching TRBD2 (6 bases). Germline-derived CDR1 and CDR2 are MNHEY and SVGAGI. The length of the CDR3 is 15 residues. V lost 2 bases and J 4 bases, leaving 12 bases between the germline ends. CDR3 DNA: TGTGCCAGCAGTTACGTGGCGGGGTCTTACAATGAGCAGTTCTTC. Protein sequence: CASSYVAGSYNEQFF.

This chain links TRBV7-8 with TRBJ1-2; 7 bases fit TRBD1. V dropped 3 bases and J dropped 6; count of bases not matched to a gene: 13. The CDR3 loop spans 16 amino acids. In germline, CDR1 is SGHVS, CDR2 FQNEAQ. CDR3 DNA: TGTGCCAGCAGCTTCAGGTTCAACAGAGGGGGCGATGGCTACACCTTC. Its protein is CASSFRFNRGGDGYTF.

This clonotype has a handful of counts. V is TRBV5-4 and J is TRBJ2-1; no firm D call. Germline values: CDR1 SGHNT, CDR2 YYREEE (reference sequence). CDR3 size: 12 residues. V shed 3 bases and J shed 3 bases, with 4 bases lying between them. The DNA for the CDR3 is TGTGCCAGCAGCTACAACTACAATGAGCAGTTCTTC. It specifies CASSYNYNEQFF. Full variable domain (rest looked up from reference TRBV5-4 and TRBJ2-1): ETGVTQSPTHLIKTRGQQVTLRCSSQSGHNTVSWYQQALGQGPQFIFQYYREEENGRGNFPPRFSGLQFPNYSSELNVNALELDDSALYLCASSYNYNEQFFGPGTRLTVL.

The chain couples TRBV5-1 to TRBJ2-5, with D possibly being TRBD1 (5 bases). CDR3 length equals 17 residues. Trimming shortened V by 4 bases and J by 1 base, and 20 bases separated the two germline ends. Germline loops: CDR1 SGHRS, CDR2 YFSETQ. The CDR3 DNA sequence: TGCGCCAGCAGCCTGGGTGACAGACTTTTACCCCAAGAGACCCAGTACTTC. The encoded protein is CASSLGDRLLPQETQYF.

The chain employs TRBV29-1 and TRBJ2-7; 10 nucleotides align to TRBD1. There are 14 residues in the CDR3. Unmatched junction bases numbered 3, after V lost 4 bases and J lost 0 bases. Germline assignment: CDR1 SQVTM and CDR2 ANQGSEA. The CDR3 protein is CSVGRQGASYEQYF. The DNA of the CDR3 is TGCAGCGTTGGGAGACAGGGGGCCTCCTACGAGCAGTACTTC.

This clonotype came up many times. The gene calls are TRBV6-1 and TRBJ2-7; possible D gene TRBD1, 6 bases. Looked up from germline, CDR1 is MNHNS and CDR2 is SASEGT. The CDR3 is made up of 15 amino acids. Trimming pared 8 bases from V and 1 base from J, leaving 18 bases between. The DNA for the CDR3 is TGTGCCAGCCGATCGCGCTCTACAGGGTCCTACGAGCAGTACTTC. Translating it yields CASRSRSTGSYEQYF.

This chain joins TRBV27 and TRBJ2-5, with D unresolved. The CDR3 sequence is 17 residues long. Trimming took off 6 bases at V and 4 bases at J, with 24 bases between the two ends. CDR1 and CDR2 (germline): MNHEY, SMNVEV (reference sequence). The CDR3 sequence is CASSSLLGLSNSETQYF. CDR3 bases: TGTGCCAGCAGCTCTCTCTTAGGGCTATCGAACTCAGAGACCCAGTACTTC.

CDR3 in amino acids: CATSRDSDEQYF. The CDR3 coding sequence is TGTGCCACCAGCAGAGATTCGGACGAGCAGTACTTC. The chain employs TRBV15 and TRBJ2-7, with unresolved D. The CDR3 totals 12 residues. Germline values: CDR1 LNHNV, CDR2 YYDKDF (reference sequence). V lost 0 bases and J 5 bases, leaving 5 bases between the germline ends.

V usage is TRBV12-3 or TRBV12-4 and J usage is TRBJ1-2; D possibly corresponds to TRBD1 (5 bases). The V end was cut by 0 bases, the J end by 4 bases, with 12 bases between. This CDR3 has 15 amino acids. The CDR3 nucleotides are TGTGCCAGCAGTTTAGCCCCAGGGTTGTCCTATGGCTACACCTTC. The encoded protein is CASSLAPGLSYGYTF.

For the CDR3, the DNA is TGTGCCAGTAGTATTAGCCAGAGCTCCTACAATGAGCAGTTCTTC. Translated: CASSISQSSYNEQFF. The chain has TRBV19 and TRBJ2-1; D ambiguous. Per germline, CDR1 LNHDA and CDR2 SQIVND (reference sequence). The CDR3 sequence is 15 residues long. Trimming stripped 3 bases from V and 0 bases from J, with 9 bases between.

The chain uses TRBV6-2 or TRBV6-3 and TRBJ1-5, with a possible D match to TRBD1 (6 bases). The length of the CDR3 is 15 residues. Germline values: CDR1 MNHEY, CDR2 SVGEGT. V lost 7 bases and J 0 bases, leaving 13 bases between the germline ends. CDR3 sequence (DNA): TGTGCCAGCACCCAAGGACAGTTTAGCAATCAGCCCCAGCATTTT. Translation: CASTQGQFSNQPQHF.

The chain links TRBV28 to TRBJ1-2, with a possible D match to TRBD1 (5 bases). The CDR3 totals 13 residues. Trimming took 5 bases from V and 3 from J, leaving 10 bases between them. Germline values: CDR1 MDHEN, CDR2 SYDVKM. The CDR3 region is CASSIGDHYGYTF. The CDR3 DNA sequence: TGTGCCAGCAGTATTGGGGACCACTATGGCTACACCTTC.

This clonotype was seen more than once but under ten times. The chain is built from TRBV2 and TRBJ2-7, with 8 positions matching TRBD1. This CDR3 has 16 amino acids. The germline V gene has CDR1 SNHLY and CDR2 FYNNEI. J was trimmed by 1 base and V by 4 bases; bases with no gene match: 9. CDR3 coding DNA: TGTGCCAGCAGTGCAGACACGGGACAGGCATCCTACGAGCAGTACTTC. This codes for CASSADTGQASYEQYF.

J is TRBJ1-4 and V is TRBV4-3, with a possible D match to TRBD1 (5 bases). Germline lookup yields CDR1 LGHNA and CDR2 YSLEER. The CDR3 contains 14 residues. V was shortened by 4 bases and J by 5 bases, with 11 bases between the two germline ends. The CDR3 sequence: CASSLYRSNEKLFF. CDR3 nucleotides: TGCGCCAGCAGCCTATACAGGAGCAATGAAAAACTGTTTTTT.